Sequencing of this TCR beta chain was carried out in a study of blood T cell repertoires in COVID-19. V lost 1 base, J lost 5 bases, and 10 bases lay in between. This CDR3 contains 13 residues. From germline, CDR1 is SQVTM and CDR2 ANQGSEA. Original handling: Amplification of reference gene primers was used by the study to estimate nucleated cell counts. Measured with immunoSEQ multiplex PCR; TCRdb has only the in-frame clones, and not every one. That table furnishes V, J and clone size, whereas the DNA furnished D and trimming. The sample records 130,000 or so clones, roughly 90% being singletons. The source is a man aged 50 to 59 with acute or convalescent COVID-19. Source material: peripheral blood. The chain carries TRBV29-1 and TRBJ2-3; no reliable D call. The CDR3 spells CSVEGVIGDTQYF. The CDR3 DNA sequence: TGCAGCGTTGAAGGAGTCATCGGAGATACGCAGTATTTT.